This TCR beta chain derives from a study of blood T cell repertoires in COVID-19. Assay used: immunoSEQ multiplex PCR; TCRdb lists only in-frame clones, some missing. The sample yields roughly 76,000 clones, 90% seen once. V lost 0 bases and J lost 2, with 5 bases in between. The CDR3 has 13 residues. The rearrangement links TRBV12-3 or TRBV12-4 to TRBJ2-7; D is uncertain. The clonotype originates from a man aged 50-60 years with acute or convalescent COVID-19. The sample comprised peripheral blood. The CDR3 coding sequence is TGTGCCAGCAGTTTAGCGAGCGCCTACGAGCAGTACTTC. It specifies CASSLASAYEQYF.